This note documents a single T cell receptor beta chain sequence. The data belong to a study of blood T cell repertoires in COVID-19. The CDR3 contains 15 residues. Germline CDR1 reads SGHAT; CDR2 reads FQNNGV. The V and J ends lost 5 bases and 3 bases, in that order; junction bases with no gene match: 5. Libraries were prepared by immunoSEQ multiplex PCR; TCRdb keeps only in-frame clonotypes and omits some of them. Among 220,000 or so clones listed, 80% to 85% were seen once. The J gene is TRBJ2-5, the V gene TRBV11-2, with 11 bases that match TRBD1. Sequenced: PBMCs or T cells enriched from blood (not recorded which). The receptor was isolated from a woman aged 35 to 49 who had recovered from COVID-19. The CDR3 spells CASSPGQGVEETQYF. The DNA of the CDR3 is TGTGCCAGCAGCCCGGGACAGGGGGTGGAAGAGACCCAGTACTTC.